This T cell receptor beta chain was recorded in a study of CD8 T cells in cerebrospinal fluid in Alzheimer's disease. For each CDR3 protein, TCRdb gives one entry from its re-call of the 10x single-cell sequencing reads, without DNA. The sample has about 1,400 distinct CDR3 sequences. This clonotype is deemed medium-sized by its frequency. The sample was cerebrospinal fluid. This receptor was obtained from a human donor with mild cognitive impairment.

The CDR3 here is CASTGEVNEQFF. V gene TRBV2 combines with J gene TRBJ2-1; absent DNA, TCRdb's TRBD2 call cannot be checked. In germline, CDR1 is SNHLY, CDR2 FYNNEI. The CDR3 covers 12 residues.